This is a list of T cell receptor beta chains from one sample in a study of control samples from healthy donors and cancer patients. Produced via immunoSEQ multiplex PCR; TCRdb's table is partial and in-frame only. The table includes approximately 86,000 clones, about 83% detected once. The source material was blood. The receptors here all came from a middle-aged woman in good health. Both conserved end residues are part of each CDR3. Fields, in order: D gene, clone size, V gene, J gene, CDR3 DNA, CDR3 protein. The D gene is left open where the match is weak. The size field is filled for only some rows; it gives once, few, many or a size class.

D gene: NA; clone size: NA; V gene: TRBV20-1; J gene: TRBJ2-3; CDR3 DNA: TGCAGTGCTAGTATACAGAGCACAGATACGCAGTATTTT; CDR3 protein: CSASIQSTDTQYF
D gene: NA; clone size: few; V gene: TRBV6-2/TRBV6-3; J gene: TRBJ1-5; CDR3 DNA: TGTGCCAGCAGTTACTCATCTCGTGGGGGCAATCAGCCCCAGCATTTT; CDR3 protein: CASSYSSRGGNQPQHF
D gene: NA; clone size: NA; V gene: TRBV29-1; J gene: TRBJ2-7; CDR3 DNA: TGCAGCGTTGATCAGGGGAACGAGCAGTACTTC; CDR3 protein: CSVDQGNEQYF
D gene: NA; clone size: NA; V gene: TRBV5-6; J gene: TRBJ2-7; CDR3 DNA: TGTGCCAGCAGCCCGGGGGCAGGGAACGAGCAGTACTTC; CDR3 protein: CASSPGAGNEQYF
D gene: NA; clone size: NA; V gene: TRBV4-3; J gene: TRBJ2-3; CDR3 DNA: TGCGCCAGCAGCCAAGGTACAGCACTCACAGATACGCAGTATTTT; CDR3 protein: CASSQGTALTDTQYF
D gene: NA; clone size: NA; V gene: TRBV24-1; J gene: TRBJ1-2; CDR3 DNA: TGTGCCACCAGTGAGACGACAGCCTGGGGGTATGGCTACACCTTC; CDR3 protein: CATSETTAWGYGYTF
D gene: TRBD1; clone size: NA; V gene: TRBV2; J gene: TRBJ2-7; CDR3 DNA: TGTGCCAGCAGCCAGGACAGGTTCCTCACCTACGAGCAGTACTTC; CDR3 protein: CASSQDRFLTYEQYF
D gene: NA; clone size: NA; V gene: TRBV12-3/TRBV12-4; J gene: TRBJ1-2; CDR3 DNA: TGTGCCAGCAGGTCCGGTTTTCTGGGCTACACCTTC; CDR3 protein: CASRSGFLGYTF
D gene: NA; clone size: NA; V gene: TRBV2; J gene: TRBJ2-1; CDR3 DNA: TGTGCCAGCAGGGAGGGGTGGGATGAGCAGTTCTTC; CDR3 protein: CASREGWDEQFF
D gene: TRBD1; clone size: NA; V gene: TRBV7-9; J gene: TRBJ1-3; CDR3 DNA: TGTGCCAGCAGCCTTAGAAGGGACAGCCGCTCTGGAAACACCATATATTTT; CDR3 protein: CASSLRRDSRSGNTIYF
D gene: TRBD2; clone size: NA; V gene: TRBV30; J gene: TRBJ2-7; CDR3 DNA: TGTGCCTGGAGAAAGGGTATTAGCGGGGGTGTTTACGAGCAGTACTTC; CDR3 protein: CAWRKGISGGVYEQYF
D gene: TRBD2; clone size: NA; V gene: TRBV5-1; J gene: TRBJ2-3; CDR3 DNA: TGCGCCAGCAGCTCAGAGCGGGGGGTAACCATCACAGATACGCAGTATTTT; CDR3 protein: CASSSERGVTITDTQYF
D gene: NA; clone size: NA; V gene: TRBV30; J gene: TRBJ1-2; CDR3 DNA: TGTGCCTGGAGTAGGGACGGCTATGGCTACACCTTC; CDR3 protein: CAWSRDGYGYTF
D gene: NA; clone size: NA; V gene: TRBV12-5; J gene: TRBJ2-4; CDR3 DNA: TGTGCTAGTGGTTTGTCGGATAAAAACATTCAGTACTTC; CDR3 protein: CASGLSDKNIQYF
D gene: NA; clone size: NA; V gene: TRBV19; J gene: TRBJ2-3; CDR3 DNA: TGTGCCAGTAGTATAGATTTGGAGACTTCTACAGATACGCAGTATTTT; CDR3 protein: CASSIDLETSTDTQYF
D gene: NA; clone size: few; V gene: TRBV19; J gene: TRBJ1-5; CDR3 DNA: TGTGCCAGTAGGTCCGCGCTCCATCAGCCCCAGCATTTT; CDR3 protein: CASRSALHQPQHF
D gene: NA; clone size: NA; V gene: TRBV27; J gene: TRBJ2-3; CDR3 DNA: TGTGCCAGCAGTTTCGGGACGGGTTGGGGAGGAACAGATACGCAGTATTTT; CDR3 protein: CASSFGTGWGGTDTQYF
D gene: TRBD2; clone size: NA; V gene: TRBV19; J gene: TRBJ2-1; CDR3 DNA: TGTGCCAGTAGTTTTTTAGCGGGGTCTGCCCGTTCCAATGAGCAGTTCTTC; CDR3 protein: CASSFLAGSARSNEQFF
D gene: NA; clone size: once; V gene: TRBV30; J gene: TRBJ1-3; CDR3 DNA: TGTGCCTGGAGTGCTGGCTGGGGGCAAGGAAACACCATATATTTT; CDR3 protein: CAWSAGWGQGNTIYF
D gene: TRBD2; clone size: NA; V gene: TRBV7-2; J gene: TRBJ2-5; CDR3 DNA: TGTGCCAGCAGCCGTAGCGGGGGGTCAGGTCAAGAGACCCAGTACTTC; CDR3 protein: CASSRSGGSGQETQYF
D gene: NA; clone size: NA; V gene: TRBV5-4; J gene: TRBJ1-2; CDR3 DNA: TGTGCCAGCAGCTTGGACTATGGCTACACCTTC; CDR3 protein: CASSLDYGYTF
D gene: TRBD1; clone size: few; V gene: TRBV18; J gene: TRBJ1-2; CDR3 DNA: TGTGCCAGCTCACCAACTATTCCGGGACAGGGTTGGTACACCTTC; CDR3 protein: CASSPTIPGQGWYTF
D gene: NA; clone size: NA; V gene: TRBV7-2; J gene: TRBJ1-2; CDR3 DNA: TGTGCCAGCAGCTTATTCATTAACTATGGCTACACCTTC; CDR3 protein: CASSLFINYGYTF
D gene: TRBD1; clone size: NA; V gene: TRBV27; J gene: TRBJ1-6; CDR3 DNA: TGTGCCAGCACCCAGGGGGTGTGGAATTCACCCCTCCACTTT; CDR3 protein: CASTQGVWNSPLHF
D gene: NA; clone size: NA; V gene: TRBV19; J gene: TRBJ2-3; CDR3 DNA: TGTGCCAGTAGTATAGATCAACGAGATACGCAGTATTTT; CDR3 protein: CASSIDQRDTQYF
D gene: TRBD2; clone size: NA; V gene: TRBV27; J gene: TRBJ2-2; CDR3 DNA: TGTGCCAGCCGTTTACTAGCGGGGGGAAACACCGGGGAGCTGTTTTTT; CDR3 protein: CASRLLAGGNTGELFF
D gene: NA; clone size: NA; V gene: TRBV4-3; J gene: TRBJ1-1; CDR3 DNA: TGCGCCAGCAGCCAAGACGGGGCTCGGGCTTTCTTT; CDR3 protein: CASSQDGARAFF
D gene: NA; clone size: NA; V gene: TRBV6-4; J gene: TRBJ2-2; CDR3 DNA: TGTGCCAGCCAGATCGATAGTGCTGGCGGGGAGCTGTTTTTT; CDR3 protein: CASQIDSAGGELFF
D gene: NA; clone size: NA; V gene: TRBV7-2; J gene: TRBJ1-2; CDR3 DNA: TGTGCCAGCAGCTTAGTTGGGGTTGGGGGCCGGGCGTTTGGCTACACCTTC; CDR3 protein: CASSLVGVGGRAFGYTF
D gene: NA; clone size: once; V gene: TRBV6-5; J gene: TRBJ2-7; CDR3 DNA: TGTGCCAGCAGTTATAGACAATACTACGAGCAGTACTTC; CDR3 protein: CASSYRQYYEQYF
D gene: NA; clone size: NA; V gene: TRBV5-1; J gene: TRBJ2-5; CDR3 DNA: TGCGCCAGCAGCCAAGGTCGGGGGGCAGGAGGGGAGACCCAGTACTTC; CDR3 protein: CASSQGRGAGGETQYF
D gene: NA; clone size: NA; V gene: TRBV5-1; J gene: TRBJ2-7; CDR3 DNA: TGCGCCAGCAGCGAGCTCGAGGGGCCTTCCCCCTACGAGCAGTACTTC; CDR3 protein: CASSELEGPSPYEQYF
D gene: NA; clone size: once; V gene: TRBV6-5; J gene: TRBJ1-2; CDR3 DNA: TGTGCCAGCAGTTATACGGGCACTAACTATGGCTACACCTTC; CDR3 protein: CASSYTGTNYGYTF
D gene: TRBD2; clone size: few; V gene: TRBV25-1; J gene: TRBJ2-1; CDR3 DNA: TGTGCCAGCAGTGCCACCAGGACTAGTTTCCATGAGCAGTTCTTC; CDR3 protein: CASSATRTSFHEQFF
D gene: NA; clone size: NA; V gene: TRBV19; J gene: TRBJ1-1; CDR3 DNA: TGTGCCAGTAGTAGGGACGTCAAGGGCACTGAAGCTTTCTTT; CDR3 protein: CASSRDVKGTEAFF
D gene: NA; clone size: NA; V gene: TRBV4-3; J gene: TRBJ2-7; CDR3 DNA: TGCGCCAGCAGCCAAGAACCAGGGACCTCCTACGAGCAGTACTTC; CDR3 protein: CASSQEPGTSYEQYF
D gene: TRBD1; clone size: NA; V gene: TRBV5-1; J gene: TRBJ2-7; CDR3 DNA: TGCGCCAGCAGCTCAGGACAGGGGGCCCTCAGCGAGCAGTACTTC; CDR3 protein: CASSSGQGALSEQYF
D gene: TRBD2; clone size: NA; V gene: TRBV6-6; J gene: TRBJ2-7; CDR3 DNA: TGTGCCAGCAGTTACCCGGCGTTGGGAGGGGTCGAGCAGTACTTC; CDR3 protein: CASSYPALGGVEQYF
D gene: NA; clone size: NA; V gene: TRBV15; J gene: TRBJ2-3; CDR3 DNA: TGTGCCACCAGCGGTGGGGGGGGGACAGGTTTAAGCACAGATACGCAGTATTTT; CDR3 protein: CATSGGGGTGLSTDTQYF
D gene: TRBD2; clone size: NA; V gene: TRBV5-1; J gene: TRBJ2-1; CDR3 DNA: TGCGCCAGCAGCTCTAGCGGATCCTACAATGAGCAGTTCTTC; CDR3 protein: CASSSSGSYNEQFF
D gene: NA; clone size: NA; V gene: TRBV20-1; J gene: TRBJ2-3; CDR3 DNA: TGCAGTGCTATTGACGGGACAGATACGCAGTATTTT; CDR3 protein: CSAIDGTDTQYF
D gene: TRBD1; clone size: NA; V gene: TRBV2; J gene: TRBJ1-1; CDR3 DNA: TGTGCCAGCAGAGGGGACAGGAACACTGAAGCTTTCTTT; CDR3 protein: CASRGDRNTEAFF
D gene: TRBD1; clone size: NA; V gene: TRBV10-3; J gene: TRBJ1-1; CDR3 DNA: TGTGCCATCAGTGACACCGGGACAGGGAGGACCGGGGGCAACACTGAAGCTTTCTTT; CDR3 protein: CAISDTGTGRTGGNTEAFF
D gene: NA; clone size: few; V gene: TRBV30; J gene: TRBJ2-3; CDR3 DNA: TGTGCCTGGAGCCCATTCCGTGGCGGGGGCACAGATACGCAGTATTTT; CDR3 protein: CAWSPFRGGGTDTQYF
D gene: NA; clone size: NA; V gene: TRBV9; J gene: TRBJ1-1; CDR3 DNA: TGTGCCAGCAGCGTAAGAGACACTGAAGCTTTCTTT; CDR3 protein: CASSVRDTEAFF
D gene: NA; clone size: NA; V gene: TRBV7-9; J gene: TRBJ1-1; CDR3 DNA: TGTGCCAGCAGCGGGATACGAGGGTTGAACACTGAAGCTTTCTTT; CDR3 protein: CASSGIRGLNTEAFF
D gene: TRBD1; clone size: NA; V gene: TRBV6-2/TRBV6-3; J gene: TRBJ1-1; CDR3 DNA: TGTGCCAGCAGTTACCGTCCCGGGACAGGGGCGAACACTGAAGCTTTCTTT; CDR3 protein: CASSYRPGTGANTEAFF
D gene: TRBD2; clone size: NA; V gene: TRBV3-1/TRBV3-2; J gene: TRBJ2-2; CDR3 DNA: TGTGCCAGCAGCTGGGGAGCGGGGGATAACACCGGGGAGCTGTTTTTT; CDR3 protein: CASSWGAGDNTGELFF